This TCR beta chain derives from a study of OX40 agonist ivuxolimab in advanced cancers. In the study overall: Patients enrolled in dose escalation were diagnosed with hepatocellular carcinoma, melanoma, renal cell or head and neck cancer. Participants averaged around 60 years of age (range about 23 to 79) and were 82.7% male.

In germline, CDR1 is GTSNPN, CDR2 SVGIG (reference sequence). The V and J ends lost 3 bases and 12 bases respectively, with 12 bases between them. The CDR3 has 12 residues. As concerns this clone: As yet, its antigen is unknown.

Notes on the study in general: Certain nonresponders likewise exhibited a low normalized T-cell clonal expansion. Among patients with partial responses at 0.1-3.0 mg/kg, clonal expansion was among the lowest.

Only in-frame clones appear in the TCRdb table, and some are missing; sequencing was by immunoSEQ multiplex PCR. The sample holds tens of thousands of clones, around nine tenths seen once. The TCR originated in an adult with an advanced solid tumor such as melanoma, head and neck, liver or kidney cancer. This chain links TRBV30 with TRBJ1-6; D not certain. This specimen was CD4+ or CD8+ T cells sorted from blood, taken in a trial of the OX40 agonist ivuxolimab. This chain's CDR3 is CAWRQASGPLHF. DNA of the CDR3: TGTGCCTGGAGGCAGGCCTCAGGACCCCTCCACTTT.